This TCR beta chain stems from a study of persistence of HIV-infected CD4 T cells. Study-wide results and limits: TCRbeta richness was lower in CMV- and Gag-responding cells than in anti-CD3/anti-CD28-responding cells. Antigen-responding cells were enriched for degenerate expanded CDR3beta sequences.

The stimulus was an HIV-1 Gag 15-mer peptide pool, about 1 ug/peptide/mL. CD40L-negative CD69-negative CD45RO-high memory CD4+ T cells were sorted as populations depleted of antigen-responding cells. PBMCs were depleted of CD8+ T cells before stimulation. The immunoSEQ assay was version 4, run in survey mode. The data were produced by immunoSEQ multiplex PCR, yet TCRdb's version contains in-frame clones alone and is incomplete. This sample yields about 36,000 clones, of which approximately 81% are seen a single time; 5.4% belongs to the top ten. With respect to this clone: Its antigen is still unknown.

The material sequenced was cultured CD4+ T cells from PBMCs, taken from a patient who received antiretroviral therapy. The clonotype originates from an adult with HIV. The donor label of this sample is uncertain.

Here the CDR3 DNA reads TGTGCCAGCAGCTTGTTCGGACAGAACACTGAAGCTTTCTTT. Translation gives CASSLFGQNTEAFF. The gene calls are TRBV7-2 and TRBJ1-1, with D perhaps matching TRBD1 (5 bases). Germline lookup yields CDR1 SGHTA and CDR2 FQGNSA. The length of the CDR3 is 14 residues. The V gene lost 3 bases and the J gene lost 1 base, with 9 bases spanning the gap.